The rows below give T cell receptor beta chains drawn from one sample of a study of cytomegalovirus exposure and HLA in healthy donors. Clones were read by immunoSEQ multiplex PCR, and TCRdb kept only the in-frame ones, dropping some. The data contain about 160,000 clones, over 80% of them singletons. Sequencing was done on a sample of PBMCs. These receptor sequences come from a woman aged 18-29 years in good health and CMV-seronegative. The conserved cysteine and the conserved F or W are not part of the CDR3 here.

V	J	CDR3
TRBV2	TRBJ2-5	ASTAEGLMGETQY
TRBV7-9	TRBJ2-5	ASSLTSGGPKETQY
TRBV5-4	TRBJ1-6	ASSLSPGQGNSPLH
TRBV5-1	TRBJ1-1	ASRLWGGMNTEAF
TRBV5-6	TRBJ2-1	ASSLETAGWNEQF
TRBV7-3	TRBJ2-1	ASSQLAGAYNEQF
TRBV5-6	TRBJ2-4	ASSLGAGNIQY
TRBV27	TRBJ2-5	ASSLTGGTQETQY
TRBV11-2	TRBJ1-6	ASSPQLGASYNSPLH
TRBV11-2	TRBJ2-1	ASSFWGGGGRQF
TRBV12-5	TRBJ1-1	ASGFSVSYTEAF
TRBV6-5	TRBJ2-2	ASSATGDTGELF
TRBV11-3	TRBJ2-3	ASSHGTGEDTQY
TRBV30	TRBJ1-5	AWSSGGLHQPQH
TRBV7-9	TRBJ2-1	ASSRRGPMAYNEQF
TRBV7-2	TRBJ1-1	ASSLRFGGGLNTEAF
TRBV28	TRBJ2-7	ASRTGTGAYEQY
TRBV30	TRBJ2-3	AWNPWRGGYTDTQY
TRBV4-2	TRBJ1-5	ASSQWADNQPQH
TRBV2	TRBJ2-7	ASSERGQGYEQY
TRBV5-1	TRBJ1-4	ASSFFGTGNEKLF
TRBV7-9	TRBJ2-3	ASSERTSTDTQY
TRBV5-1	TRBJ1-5	ASSLGGTGPNQPQH
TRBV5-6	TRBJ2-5	ASSLLGGRSQETQY
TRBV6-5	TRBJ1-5	ASTGHRNQPQH
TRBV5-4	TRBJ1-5	ASSSHPSNQPQH
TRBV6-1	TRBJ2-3	ASSGRLVRTQY
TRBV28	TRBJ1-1	ASCVRSEAF
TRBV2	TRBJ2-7	ASSAQSGAYEQY
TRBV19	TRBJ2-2	ASSIGQGSTGELF
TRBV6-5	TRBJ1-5	ASTIQGNQPQH
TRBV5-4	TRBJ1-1	ASSFSRGNTEAF
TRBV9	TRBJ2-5	ASSPQAGGRQETQY
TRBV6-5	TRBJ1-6	ASSHYNSPLH
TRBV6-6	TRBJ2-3	ASRGDRGRADTQY
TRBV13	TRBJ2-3	ASSLAKAGGLRDTQY
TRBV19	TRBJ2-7	ASSRERDSQEQY
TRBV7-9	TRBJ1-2	ASSPTGANYGYT
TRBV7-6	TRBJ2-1	ASSFLASEQF
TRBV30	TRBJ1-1	AWSVLGGQRNTEAF
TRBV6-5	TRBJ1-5	ASSSTGEHQPQH
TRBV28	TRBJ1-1	ASSLLVEGRDTEAF
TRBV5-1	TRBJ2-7	ASSLIQRGYVYEQY
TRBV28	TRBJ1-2	ASSPTGFSGYT
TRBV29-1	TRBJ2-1	SVESRGPYNEQF
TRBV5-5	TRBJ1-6	ASMAGQSNSPLH
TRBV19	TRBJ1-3	ASSRRTGNSGNTIY
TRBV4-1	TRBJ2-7	ASSHGQGPYEQY
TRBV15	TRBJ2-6	ATSRDVGSGANGLT
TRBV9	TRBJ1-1	ASSVATGEATEAF
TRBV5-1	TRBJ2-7	ASSLGTLDEQY
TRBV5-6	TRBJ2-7	ASSYRDRLEQY
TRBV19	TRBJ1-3	ASSTSDPGGAIY